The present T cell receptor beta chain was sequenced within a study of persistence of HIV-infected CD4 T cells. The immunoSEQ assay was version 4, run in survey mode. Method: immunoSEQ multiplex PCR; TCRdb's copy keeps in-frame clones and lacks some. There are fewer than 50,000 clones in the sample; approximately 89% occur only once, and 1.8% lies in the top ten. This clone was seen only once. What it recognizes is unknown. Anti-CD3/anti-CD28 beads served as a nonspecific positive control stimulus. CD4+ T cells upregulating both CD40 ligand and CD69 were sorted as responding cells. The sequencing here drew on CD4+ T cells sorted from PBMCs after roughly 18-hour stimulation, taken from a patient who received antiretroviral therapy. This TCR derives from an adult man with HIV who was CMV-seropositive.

The CDR3 coding sequence is TGTGCCAGCAGTTTATATGGGATGGCTTTCTTT. Translation gives CASSLYGMAFF. The rearrangement joins TRBV28 to TRBJ1-1; D remains unclear. This CDR3 is built from 11 residues. Trimming pared 1 base from V and 11 bases from J, leaving 8 bases between. Germline V lookup: CDR1 MDHEN, CDR2 SYDVKM.